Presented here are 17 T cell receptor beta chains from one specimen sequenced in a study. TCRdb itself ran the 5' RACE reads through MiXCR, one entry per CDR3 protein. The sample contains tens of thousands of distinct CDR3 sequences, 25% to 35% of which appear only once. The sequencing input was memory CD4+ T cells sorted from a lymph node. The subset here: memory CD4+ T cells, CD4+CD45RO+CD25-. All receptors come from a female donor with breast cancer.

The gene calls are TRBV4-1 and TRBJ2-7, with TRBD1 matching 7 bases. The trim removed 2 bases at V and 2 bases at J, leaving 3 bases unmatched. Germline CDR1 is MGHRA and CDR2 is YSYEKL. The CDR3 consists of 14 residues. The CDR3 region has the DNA TGCGCCAGCAGCCAAAGGACAGGCCCCTACGAGCAGTACTTC. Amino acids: CASSQRTGPYEQYF.

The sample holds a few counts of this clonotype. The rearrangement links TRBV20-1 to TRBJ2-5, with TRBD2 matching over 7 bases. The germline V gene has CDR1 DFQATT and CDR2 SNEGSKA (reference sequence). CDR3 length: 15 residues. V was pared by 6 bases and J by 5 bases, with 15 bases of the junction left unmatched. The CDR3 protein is CSAQTSEGGLETQYF. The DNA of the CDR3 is TGCAGTGCGCAGACCTCTGAGGGAGGGCTGGAGACCCAGTACTTC.

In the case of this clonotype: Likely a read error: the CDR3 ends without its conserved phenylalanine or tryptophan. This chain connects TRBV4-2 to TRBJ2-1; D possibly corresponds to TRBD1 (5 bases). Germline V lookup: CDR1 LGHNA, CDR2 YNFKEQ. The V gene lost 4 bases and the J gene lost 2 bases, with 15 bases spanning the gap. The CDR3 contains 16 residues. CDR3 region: CASSPNDRTTYNEQFV. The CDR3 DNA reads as TGTGCCAGCAGCCCAAACGATCGGACAACCTACAATGAGCAGTTCGTC.

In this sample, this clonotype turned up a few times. CDR3 nucleotide sequence: TGCAGTGCTAGAGGGACAGGGCCGAATAATGAGCAGTTCTTC. This codes for CSARGTGPNNEQFF. The rearrangement joins TRBV20-1 to TRBJ2-1; 8 bases line up with TRBD1. Germline CDR1 reads DFQATT; CDR2 reads SNEGSKA (reference sequence). The CDR3 totals 14 residues. The V gene end was trimmed by 1 base and the J gene end by 7 bases; junction bases not matched to a gene: 6.

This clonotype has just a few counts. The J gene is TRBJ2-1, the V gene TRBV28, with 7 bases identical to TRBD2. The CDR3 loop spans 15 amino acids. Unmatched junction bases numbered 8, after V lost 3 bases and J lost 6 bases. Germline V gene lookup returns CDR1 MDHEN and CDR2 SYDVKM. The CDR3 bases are TGTGCCAGCAGTTTCGGGGGAGGGCCAATCAATGAGCAGTTCTTC. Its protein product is CASSFGGGPINEQFF.

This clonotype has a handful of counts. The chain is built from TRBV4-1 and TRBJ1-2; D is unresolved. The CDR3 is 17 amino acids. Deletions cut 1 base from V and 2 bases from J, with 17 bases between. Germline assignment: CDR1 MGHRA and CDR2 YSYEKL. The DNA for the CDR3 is TGCGCCAGCAGCCAAGCCCCCTTCAGTGGTGGAAACTATGGCTACACCTTC. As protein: CASSQAPFSGGNYGYTF.

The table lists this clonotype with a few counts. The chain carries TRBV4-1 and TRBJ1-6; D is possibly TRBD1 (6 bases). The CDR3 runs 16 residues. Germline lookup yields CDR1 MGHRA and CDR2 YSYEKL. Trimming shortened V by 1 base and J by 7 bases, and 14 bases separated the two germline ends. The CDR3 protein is CASSQASGGRNSPLHF. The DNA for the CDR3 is TGCGCCAGCAGCCAAGCCTCGGGGGGCAGAAATTCACCCCTCCACTTT.

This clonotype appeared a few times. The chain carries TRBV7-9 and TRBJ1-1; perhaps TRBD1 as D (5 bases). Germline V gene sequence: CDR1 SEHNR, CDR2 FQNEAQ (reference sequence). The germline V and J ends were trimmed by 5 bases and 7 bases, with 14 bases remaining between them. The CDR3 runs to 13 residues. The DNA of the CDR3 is TGTGCCAGCAGCAACAGACAGTGGGGTGAAGCTTTCTTT. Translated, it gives CASSNRQWGEAFF. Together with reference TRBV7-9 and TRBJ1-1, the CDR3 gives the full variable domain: DTGVSQNPRHKITKRGQNVTFRCDPISEHNRLYWYRQTLGQGPEFLTYFQNEAQLEKSRLLSDRFSAERPKGSFSTLEIQRTEQGDSAMYLCASSNRQWGEAFFGQGTRLTVV.

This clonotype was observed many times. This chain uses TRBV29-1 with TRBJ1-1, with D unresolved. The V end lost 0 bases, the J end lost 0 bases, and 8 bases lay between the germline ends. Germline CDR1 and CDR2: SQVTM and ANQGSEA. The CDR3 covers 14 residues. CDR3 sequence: CSVEEAGVNTEAFF. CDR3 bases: TGCAGCGTTGAAGAGGCAGGAGTGAACACTGAAGCTTTCTTT.

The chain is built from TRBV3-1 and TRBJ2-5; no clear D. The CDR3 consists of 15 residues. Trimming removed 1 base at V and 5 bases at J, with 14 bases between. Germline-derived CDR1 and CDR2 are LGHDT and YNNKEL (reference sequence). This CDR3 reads CASSQGSIQMETQYF. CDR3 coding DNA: TGTGCCAGCAGCCAAGGGAGCATTCAGATGGAGACCCAGTACTTC.

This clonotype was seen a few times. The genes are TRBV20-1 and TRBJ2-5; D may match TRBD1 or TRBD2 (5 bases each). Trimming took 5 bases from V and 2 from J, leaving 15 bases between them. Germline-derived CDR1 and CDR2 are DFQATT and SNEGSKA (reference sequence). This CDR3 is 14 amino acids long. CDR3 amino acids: CSAGDGRYQETQYF. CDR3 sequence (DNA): TGCAGTGCTGGGGACGGACGATATCAAGAGACCCAGTACTTC.

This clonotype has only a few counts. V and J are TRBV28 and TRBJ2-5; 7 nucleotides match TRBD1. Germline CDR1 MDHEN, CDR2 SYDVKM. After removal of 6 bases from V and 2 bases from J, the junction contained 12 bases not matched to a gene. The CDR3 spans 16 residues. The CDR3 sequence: CASSGLRDRSQETQYF. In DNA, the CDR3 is TGTGCCAGCAGCGGACTCCGGGACAGAAGTCAAGAGACCCAGTACTTC. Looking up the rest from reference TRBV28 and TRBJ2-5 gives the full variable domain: DVKVTQSSRYLVKRTGEKVFLECVQDMDHENMFWYRQDPGLGLRLIYFSYDVKMKEKGDIPEGYSVSREKKERFSLILESASTNQTSMYLCASSGLRDRSQETQYFGPGTRLLVL.

The CDR3 coding sequence is TGTGCCAGCTTATCAGGGTCCGTCGGCTACACCTTC. Its protein is CASLSGSVGYTF. V and J are TRBV6-5 and TRBJ1-2; the D gene is possibly TRBD1 (5 bases). The CDR3 extends over 12 amino acids. Per the germline V gene, CDR1 is MNHEY and CDR2 is SVGAGI. The V end was cut by 8 bases, the J end by 8 bases, with 15 bases between.

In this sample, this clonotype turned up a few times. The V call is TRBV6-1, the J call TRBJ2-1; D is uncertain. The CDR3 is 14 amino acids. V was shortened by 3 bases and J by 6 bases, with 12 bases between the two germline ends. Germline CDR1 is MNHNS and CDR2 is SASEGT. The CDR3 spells CASSEGLSVNEQFF. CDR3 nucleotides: TGTGCCAGCAGTGAGGGGTTGAGTGTCAATGAGCAGTTCTTC.

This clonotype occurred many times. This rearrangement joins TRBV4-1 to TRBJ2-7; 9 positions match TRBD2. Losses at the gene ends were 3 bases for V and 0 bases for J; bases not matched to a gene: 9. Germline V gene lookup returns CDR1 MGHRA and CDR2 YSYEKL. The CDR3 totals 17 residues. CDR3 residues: CASSHELAGPSSYEQYF. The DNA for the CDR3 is TGCGCCAGCAGCCACGAGCTAGCGGGGCCAAGCTCCTACGAGCAGTACTTC.

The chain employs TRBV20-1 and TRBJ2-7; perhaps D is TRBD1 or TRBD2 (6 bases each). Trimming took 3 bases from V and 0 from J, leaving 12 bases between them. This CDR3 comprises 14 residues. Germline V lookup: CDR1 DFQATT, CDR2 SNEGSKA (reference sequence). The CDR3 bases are TGCAGTGCTAGTCTGGGGGGCAGCTCCTACGAGCAGTACTTC. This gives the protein CSASLGGSSYEQYF.

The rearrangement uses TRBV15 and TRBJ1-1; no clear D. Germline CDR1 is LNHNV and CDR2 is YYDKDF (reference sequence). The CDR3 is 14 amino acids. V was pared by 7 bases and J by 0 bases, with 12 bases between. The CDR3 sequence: CATISTELNTEAFF. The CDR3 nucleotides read TGTGCCACCATCAGCACGGAACTGAACACTGAAGCTTTCTTT. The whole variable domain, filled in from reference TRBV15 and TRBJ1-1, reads DAMVIQNPRYQVTQFGKPVTLSCSQTLNHNVMYWYQQKSSQAPKLLFHYYDKDFNNEADTPDNFQSRRPNTSFCFLDIRSPGLGDTAMYLCATISTELNTEAFFGQGTRLTVV.